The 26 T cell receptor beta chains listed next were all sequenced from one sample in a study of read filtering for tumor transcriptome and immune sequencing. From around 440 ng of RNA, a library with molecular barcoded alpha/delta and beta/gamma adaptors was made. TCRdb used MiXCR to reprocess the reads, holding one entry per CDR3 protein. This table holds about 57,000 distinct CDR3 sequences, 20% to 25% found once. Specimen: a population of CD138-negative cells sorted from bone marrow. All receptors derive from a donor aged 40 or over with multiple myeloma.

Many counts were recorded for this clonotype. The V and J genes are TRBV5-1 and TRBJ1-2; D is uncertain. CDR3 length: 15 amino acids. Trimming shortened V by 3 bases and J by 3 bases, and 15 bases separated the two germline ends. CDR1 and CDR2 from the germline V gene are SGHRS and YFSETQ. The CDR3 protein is CASSSAVNGDYGYTF. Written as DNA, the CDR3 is TGCGCCAGCAGCTCCGCGGTCAATGGGGACTATGGCTACACCTTC.

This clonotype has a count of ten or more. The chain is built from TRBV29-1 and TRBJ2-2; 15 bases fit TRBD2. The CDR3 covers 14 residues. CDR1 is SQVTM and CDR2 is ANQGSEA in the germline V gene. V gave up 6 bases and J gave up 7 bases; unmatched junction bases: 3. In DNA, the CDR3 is TGCAGCGTGAGGGGACTAGCGGGGGGCGGGGAGCTGTTTTTT. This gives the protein CSVRGLAGGGELFF.

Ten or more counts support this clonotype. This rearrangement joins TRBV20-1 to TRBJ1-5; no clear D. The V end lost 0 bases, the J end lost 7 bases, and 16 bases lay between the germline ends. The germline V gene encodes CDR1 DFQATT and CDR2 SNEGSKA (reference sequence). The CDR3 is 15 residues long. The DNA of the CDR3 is TGCAGTGCTAGAGATCACACGACTCGCCAGCAGCCCCAGCATTTT. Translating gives CSARDHTTRQQPQHF.

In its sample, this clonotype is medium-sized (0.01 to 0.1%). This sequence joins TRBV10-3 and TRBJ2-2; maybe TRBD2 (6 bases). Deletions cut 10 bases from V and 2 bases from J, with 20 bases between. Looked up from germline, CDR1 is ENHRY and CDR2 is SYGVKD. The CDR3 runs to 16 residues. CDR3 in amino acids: CATSPPQGLNTGELFF. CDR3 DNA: TGTGCCACCAGCCCCCCCCAGGGACTCAACACCGGGGAGCTGTTTTTT.

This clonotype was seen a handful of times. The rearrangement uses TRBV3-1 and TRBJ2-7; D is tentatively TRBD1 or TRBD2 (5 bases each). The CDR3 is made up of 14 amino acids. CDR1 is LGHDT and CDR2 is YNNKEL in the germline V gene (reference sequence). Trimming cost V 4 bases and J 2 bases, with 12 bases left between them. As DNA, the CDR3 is TGTGCCAGCAGCCTCGGGACCAAGGCCTACGAGCAGTACTTC. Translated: CASSLGTKAYEQYF.

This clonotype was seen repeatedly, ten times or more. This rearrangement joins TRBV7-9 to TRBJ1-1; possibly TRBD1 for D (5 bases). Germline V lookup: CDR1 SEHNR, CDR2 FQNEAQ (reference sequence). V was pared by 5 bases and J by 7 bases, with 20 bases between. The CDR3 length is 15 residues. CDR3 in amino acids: CASSTDPGLRIEAFF. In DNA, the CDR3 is TGTGCCAGCAGCACCGATCCGGGACTGCGGATTGAAGCTTTCTTT. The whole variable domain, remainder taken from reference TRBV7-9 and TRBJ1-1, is DTGVSQNPRHKITKRGQNVTFRCDPISEHNRLYWYRQTLGQGPEFLTYFQNEAQLEKSRLLSDRFSAERPKGSFSTLEIQRTEQGDSAMYLCASSTDPGLRIEAFFGQGTRLTVV.

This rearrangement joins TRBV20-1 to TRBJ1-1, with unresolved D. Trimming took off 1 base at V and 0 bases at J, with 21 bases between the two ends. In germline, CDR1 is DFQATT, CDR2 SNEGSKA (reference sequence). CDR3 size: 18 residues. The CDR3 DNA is TGCAGTGCTAGAGGGCGGAGGGCCGAGGGAAGCCTGAACACTGAAGCTTTCTTT. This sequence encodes CSARGRRAEGSLNTEAFF.

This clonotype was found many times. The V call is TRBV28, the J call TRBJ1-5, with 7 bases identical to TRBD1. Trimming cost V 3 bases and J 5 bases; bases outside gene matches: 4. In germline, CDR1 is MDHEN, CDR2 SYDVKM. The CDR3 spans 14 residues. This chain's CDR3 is CASSLGTVDQPQHF. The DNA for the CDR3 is TGTGCCAGCAGTTTGGGGACAGTAGATCAGCCCCAGCATTTT.

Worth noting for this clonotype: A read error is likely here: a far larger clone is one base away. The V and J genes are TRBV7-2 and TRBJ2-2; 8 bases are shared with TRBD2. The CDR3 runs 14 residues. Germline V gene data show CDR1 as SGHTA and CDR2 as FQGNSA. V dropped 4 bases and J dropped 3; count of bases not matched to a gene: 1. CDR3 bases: TGTGCCAGCAGCTCCGGGGGGGACACCGGGGAGCTGTTTTTT. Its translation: CASSSGGDTGELFF.

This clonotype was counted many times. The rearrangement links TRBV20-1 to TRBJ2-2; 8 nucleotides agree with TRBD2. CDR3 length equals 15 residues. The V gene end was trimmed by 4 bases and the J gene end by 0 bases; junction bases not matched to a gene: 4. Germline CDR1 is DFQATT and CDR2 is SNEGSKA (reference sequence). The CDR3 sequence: CSAIGLASNTGELFF. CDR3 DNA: TGCAGTGCTATAGGACTAGCATCGAACACCGGGGAGCTGTTTTTT.

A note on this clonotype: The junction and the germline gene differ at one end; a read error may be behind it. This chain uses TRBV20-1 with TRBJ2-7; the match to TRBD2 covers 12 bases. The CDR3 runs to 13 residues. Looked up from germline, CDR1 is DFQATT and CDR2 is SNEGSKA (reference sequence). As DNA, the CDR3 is TGCAGTGCTAGAGTGACTAGCGGGAGTTACGTGCACTTC. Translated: CSARVTSGSYVHF.

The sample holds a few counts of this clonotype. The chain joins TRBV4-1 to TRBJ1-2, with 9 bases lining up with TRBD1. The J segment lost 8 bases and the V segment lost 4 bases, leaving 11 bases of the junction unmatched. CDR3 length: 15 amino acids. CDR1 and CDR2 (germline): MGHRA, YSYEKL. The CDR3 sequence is CASSPARTGVIGYTF. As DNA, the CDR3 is TGCGCCAGCAGCCCAGCCCGGACAGGGGTAATCGGCTACACCTTC.

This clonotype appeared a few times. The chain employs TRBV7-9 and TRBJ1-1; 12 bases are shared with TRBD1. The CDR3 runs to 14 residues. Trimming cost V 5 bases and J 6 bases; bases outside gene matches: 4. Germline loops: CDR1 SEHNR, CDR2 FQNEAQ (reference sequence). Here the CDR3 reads CASSQGQGASEAFF. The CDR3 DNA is TGTGCCAGCAGCCAGGGACAGGGGGCCTCTGAAGCTTTCTTT.

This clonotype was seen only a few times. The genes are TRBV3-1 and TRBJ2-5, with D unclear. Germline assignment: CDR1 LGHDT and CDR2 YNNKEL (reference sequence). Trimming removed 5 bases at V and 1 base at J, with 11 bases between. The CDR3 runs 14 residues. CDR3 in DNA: TGTGCCAGCAGCACTGCAATGGTCCAAGAGACCCAGTACTTC. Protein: CASSTAMVQETQYF.

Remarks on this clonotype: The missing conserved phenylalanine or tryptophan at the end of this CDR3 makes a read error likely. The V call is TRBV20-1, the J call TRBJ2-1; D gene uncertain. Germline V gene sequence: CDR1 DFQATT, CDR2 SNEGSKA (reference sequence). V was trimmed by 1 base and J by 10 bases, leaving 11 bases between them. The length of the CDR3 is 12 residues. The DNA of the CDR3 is TGCAGTGCTAGAGTCGAGGCGGCGGAGCAGTTCCTC. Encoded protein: CSARVEAAEQFL.

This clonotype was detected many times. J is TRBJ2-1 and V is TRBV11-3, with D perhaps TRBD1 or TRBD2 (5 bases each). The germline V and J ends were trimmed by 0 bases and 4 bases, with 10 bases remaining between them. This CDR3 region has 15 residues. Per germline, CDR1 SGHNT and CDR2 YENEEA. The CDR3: CASSLDRGSYNEQFF. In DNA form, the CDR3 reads TGTGCCAGCAGCTTAGATCGGGGCAGTTACAATGAGCAGTTCTTC. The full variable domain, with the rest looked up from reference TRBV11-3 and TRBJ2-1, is EAGVVQSPRYKIIEKKQPVAFWCNPISGHNTLYWYLQNLGQGPELLIRYENEEAVDDSQLPKDRFSAERLKGVDSTLKIQPAELGDSAVYLCASSLDRGSYNEQFFGPGTRLTVL.

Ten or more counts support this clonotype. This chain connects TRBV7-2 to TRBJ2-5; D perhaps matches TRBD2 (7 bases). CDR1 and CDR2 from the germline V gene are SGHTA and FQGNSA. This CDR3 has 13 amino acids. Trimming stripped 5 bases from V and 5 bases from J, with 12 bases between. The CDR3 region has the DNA TGTGCCAGCAGCGGGGGGGCTTGGGAGACCCAGTACTTC. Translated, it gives CASSGGAWETQYF. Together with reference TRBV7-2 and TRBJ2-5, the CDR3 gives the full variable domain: GAGVSQSPSNKVTEKGKDVELRCDPISGHTALYWYRQSLGQGLEFLIYFQGNSAPDKSGLPSDRFSAERTGGSVSTLTIQRTQQEDSAVYLCASSGGAWETQYFGPGTRLLVL.

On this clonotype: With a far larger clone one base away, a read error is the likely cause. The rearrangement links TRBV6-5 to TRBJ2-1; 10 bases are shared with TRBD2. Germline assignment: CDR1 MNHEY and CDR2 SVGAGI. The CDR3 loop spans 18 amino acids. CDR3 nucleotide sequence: TGTGCCATCAGTTTCACCCTCGGGACTAGCGCTTCCTACAATGAGCAGTTCTTC. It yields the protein CAISFTLGTSASYNEQFF.

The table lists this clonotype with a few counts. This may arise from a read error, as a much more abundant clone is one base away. As DNA, the CDR3 is TGTGCCAGCAGTGAGTACTCTGGTGCCAACGTCCTGGCTTTC. Its protein product is CASSEYSGANVLAF. V gene TRBV6-1 combines with J gene TRBJ2-6; D gene ambiguous. Germline assignment: CDR1 MNHNS and CDR2 SASEGT. CDR3 length: 14 amino acids.

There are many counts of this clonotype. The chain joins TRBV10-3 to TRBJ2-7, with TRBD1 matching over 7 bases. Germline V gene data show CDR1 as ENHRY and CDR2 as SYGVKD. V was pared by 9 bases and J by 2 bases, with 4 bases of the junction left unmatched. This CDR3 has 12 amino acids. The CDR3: CAIRDSTYEQYF. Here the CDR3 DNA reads TGTGCCATACGGGACAGCACCTACGAGCAGTACTTC.

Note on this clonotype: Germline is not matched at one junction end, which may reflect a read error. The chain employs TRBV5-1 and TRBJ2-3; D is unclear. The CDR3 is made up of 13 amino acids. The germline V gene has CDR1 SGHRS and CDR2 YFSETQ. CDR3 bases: TGCGCCAGCTGCTTCCAGCATCCAGATACGCAGTATTTT. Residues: CASCFQHPDTQYF.

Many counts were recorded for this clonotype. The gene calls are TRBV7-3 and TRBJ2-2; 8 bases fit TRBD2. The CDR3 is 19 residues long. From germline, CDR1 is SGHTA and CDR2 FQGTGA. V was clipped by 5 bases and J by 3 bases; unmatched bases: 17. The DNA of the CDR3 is TGTGCCAGCAGCACACCGGGACTAGGAGTTGGAGGGGACACCGGGGAGCTGTTTTTT. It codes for CASSTPGLGVGGDTGELFF.

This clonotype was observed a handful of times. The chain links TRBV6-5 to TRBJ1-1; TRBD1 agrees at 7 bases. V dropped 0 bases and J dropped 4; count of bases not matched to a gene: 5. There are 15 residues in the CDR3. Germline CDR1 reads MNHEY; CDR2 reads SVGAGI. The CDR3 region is CASSYSTGRTTEAFF. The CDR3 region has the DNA TGTGCCAGCAGTTACTCGACAGGGAGAACCACTGAAGCTTTCTTT.

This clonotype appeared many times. CDR3 residues: CASRRTSSETYEQYF. The CDR3 bases are TGTGCCAGCAGACGAACTAGCTCCGAGACCTACGAGCAGTACTTC. The rearrangement uses TRBV28 and TRBJ2-7, with a tentative D call TRBD2 (6 bases). Germline V gene data show CDR1 as MDHEN and CDR2 as SYDVKM. CDR3 size: 15 residues. V shed 6 bases and J shed 2 bases, with 17 bases lying between them.

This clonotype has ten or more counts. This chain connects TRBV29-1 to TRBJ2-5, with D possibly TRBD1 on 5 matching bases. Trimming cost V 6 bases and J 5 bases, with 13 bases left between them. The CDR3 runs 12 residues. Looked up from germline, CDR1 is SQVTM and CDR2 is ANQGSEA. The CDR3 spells CSVQQNRETQYF. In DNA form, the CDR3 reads TGCAGCGTCCAGCAAAACAGGGAGACCCAGTACTTC.

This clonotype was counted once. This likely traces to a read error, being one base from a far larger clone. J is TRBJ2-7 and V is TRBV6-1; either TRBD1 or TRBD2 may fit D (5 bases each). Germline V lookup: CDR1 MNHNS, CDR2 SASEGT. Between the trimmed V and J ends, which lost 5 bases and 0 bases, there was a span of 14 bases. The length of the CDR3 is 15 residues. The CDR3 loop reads CASSHSGTYSYEQYF. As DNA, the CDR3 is TGTGCCAGCAGTCACTCCGGGACGTACTCCTACGAGCAGTACTTC.